The subject of this entry is one TCR beta chain. Original data processing: Reference gene primers were amplified, and this amplification served to estimate nucleated cell counts. The protocol was immunoSEQ multiplex PCR, while the TCRdb copy is restricted to in-frame clones and leaves out a portion. The V and J calls and the clone size are those of that table, but D and trimming were determined from the DNA. The repertoire holds approximately 97,000 clones, with about nine tenths as singletons. This sample was included in a study of blood T cell repertoires in COVID-19. Study overall: COVID-19 samples, acute and convalescent, were from the United States, Italy and Spain.

The sequence came from a man younger than 35 with acute or convalescent COVID-19. The sample taken for sequencing was peripheral blood.

CDR3 coding DNA: TGTGCCAGCAGGGCAGCTCGGACAGGGAATCAAGAGCAGTTCTTC. It translates to CASRAARTGNQEQFF. The chain employs TRBV6-5 and TRBJ2-1, with 8 bases fitting TRBD1. This CDR3 contains 15 residues. Trimming at V came to 6 bases and at J to 10 bases, leaving 14 bases not matched to a gene. Germline values: CDR1 MNHEY, CDR2 SVGAGI.